This is a list of T cell receptor beta chains from one sample in a study of blood T cell repertoires in COVID-19. Assay: immunoSEQ multiplex PCR; the TCRdb copy retains only in-frame clones and omits some. The data show 250,000 to 350,000 clones, 80% to 90% seen once. The sample comprised PBMCs or T cells enriched from blood (not recorded which). The receptors were sampled from a woman aged 18-29 years who had recovered from COVID-19. CDR3s include the opening cysteine and the closing phenylalanine or tryptophan. A D gene is named only where the DNA matches it firmly. Rows give clone size only sometimes, using once, few, many, or a class for an expanded clone.

-,TRBJ2-7,-,10,TRBV6-5,TGTGCCAGCAACCTCCCCCTAACGCACTTC,CASNLPLTHF
-,TRBJ1-2,-,14,TRBV11-2,TGTGCCAGCAGACGTAACAGAGCTCCCTATGGCTACACCTTC,CASRRNRAPYGYTF
-,TRBJ1-5,-,15,TRBV11-2,TGTGCCAGCAGCTTAATGTCAGGGGGCAATCAGCCCCAGCATTTT,CASSLMSGGNQPQHF
-,TRBJ1-5,-,14,TRBV2,TGTGCCAGCGGCGACCCGGAGAGCAATCAGCCCCAGCATTTT,CASGDPESNQPQHF
-,TRBJ2-3,-,13,TRBV2,TGTGCCAGCAGTGAAGGGCTTTCAGATACGCAGTATTTT,CASSEGLSDTQYF
-,TRBJ1-6,-,16,TRBV7-8,TGTGCCAGCAGCTTAGCTTTCGGCGGCGTGGGTTCACCCCTCCACTTT,CASSLAFGGVGSPLHF
-,TRBJ1-3,-,13,TRBV7-8,TGTGCCAGCAGCTCCCAGATTGGAAACACCATATATTTT,CASSSQIGNTIYF
-,TRBJ2-2,-,15,TRBV5-6,TGTGCCAGCAGCCACACAGGGACGAACACCGGGGAGCTGTTTTTT,CASSHTGTNTGELFF
-,TRBJ1-6,-,12,TRBV11-2,TGTGCCAGCAGCATATCCGGGACTCCCCTCCACTTT,CASSISGTPLHF
-,TRBJ1-4,-,15,TRBV5-1,TGCGCCAGCAGCGTCCAGGAAGGAAGGAATGAAAAACTGTTTTTT,CASSVQEGRNEKLFF
-,TRBJ2-2,-,12,TRBV27,TGTGCCAGCAGTCGATCAGGCGGGGAGCTGTTTTTT,CASSRSGGELFF
-,TRBJ1-1,-,14,TRBV16,TGTGCCAGCAGCCAATCCCAGGGGTTTACTGAAGCTTTCTTT,CASSQSQGFTEAFF
-,TRBJ1-2,-,15,TRBV2,TGTGCCAGCAGTGAGGGGCTTCTACCCAAAGGGGGCTACACCTTC,CASSEGLLPKGGYTF
-,TRBJ1-2,-,13,TRBV25-1,TGTGCCAGCAGTGCGCGAGGGCGCGATGGCTACACCTTC,CASSARGRDGYTF
-,TRBJ2-1,TRBD2,14,TRBV27,TGTGCCAGCAGTTTATCGGGGGGGTCAAATGAGCAGTTCTTC,CASSLSGGSNEQFF
-,TRBJ1-6,TRBD1,21,TRBV12-5,TGTGCTAGTGGTTTGGTAGTTTGGGACAGGGGGCCTCCTGAAGGTAATTCACCCCTCCACTTT,CASGLVVWDRGPPEGNSPLHF
-,TRBJ1-1,-,16,TRBV11-2,TGTGCCAGCAGCTTATTTCCTCACTACCCGAACACTGAAGCTTTCTTT,CASSLFPHYPNTEAFF
-,TRBJ2-3,TRBD2,18,TRBV10-1,TGCGCCAGCAGTGACGGGGGACTAGCATTTGGGGGCACAGATACGCAGTATTTT,CASSDGGLAFGGTDTQYF
-,TRBJ1-5,-,13,TRBV12-3/TRBV12-4,TGTGCCAGTTCCTTGGACCGGGGACAGCCCCAGCATTTT,CASSLDRGQPQHF
-,TRBJ1-2,-,16,TRBV5-1,TGCGCCAGCAGCCCGGGAGTTCGGGGGGAGAACTATGGCTACACCTTC,CASSPGVRGENYGYTF
-,TRBJ2-5,TRBD2,15,TRBV28,TGTGCCAGCAGTTTCCTAGCGGGGGGGAGTGAGACCCAGTACTTC,CASSFLAGGSETQYF
-,TRBJ2-1,-,14,TRBV18,TGTGCCAGCTCACCACGCGGGGAGATGGGTGAGCAGTTCTTC,CASSPRGEMGEQFF
-,TRBJ2-1,-,15,TRBV7-6,TGTGCCAGCAGCCATGGGGGGGGGCCCTACAATGAGCAGTTCTTC,CASSHGGGPYNEQFF
-,TRBJ1-1,-,14,TRBV19,TGTGCCAGTAAGACGGCAGCGTTGACCCATGAAGCTTTCTTT,CASKTAALTHEAFF
-,TRBJ2-5,TRBD2,17,TRBV5-1,TGCGCCAGCAGCCGGAGAACTAGCGGGGGATACCAAGAGACCCAGTACTTC,CASSRRTSGGYQETQYF
-,TRBJ1-1,-,15,TRBV9,TGTGCCAGCAGCGTAGTTGAAGGGGGATACACTGAAGCTTTCTTT,CASSVVEGGYTEAFF
-,TRBJ1-2,-,12,TRBV28,TGTGCCAGCACCGGGGTGGGCTATGGCTACACCTTC,CASTGVGYGYTF
once,TRBJ2-5,TRBD1,16,TRBV5-1,TGCGCCAGCAGCAGACGACAGGGGATGGGGGCAGAGACCCAGTACTTC,CASSRRQGMGAETQYF
-,TRBJ1-2,-,11,TRBV20-1,TGCAGTGCGCGGGTTATTACTGGCTACACCTTC,CSARVITGYTF
-,TRBJ2-7,TRBD2,17,TRBV5-1,TGCGCCAGCAGCTACCGCGTGGGGCGGGGGGGCGGCTACGAGCAGTACTTC,CASSYRVGRGGGYEQYF
-,TRBJ1-2,-,14,TRBV19,TGTGCCAGTAGTGGGGAGGGGCCAGGCTATGGCTACACCTTC,CASSGEGPGYGYTF
-,TRBJ2-1,TRBD2,17,TRBV5-4,TGTGCCAGCAGTCCCGGTGGGCGGGGGGGCCCTTACAATGAGCAGTTCTTC,CASSPGGRGGPYNEQFF
-,TRBJ1-2,-,17,TRBV7-8,TGTGCCAGCAGCTCCGGAAGGATGCAGGGGCAATACTATGGCTACACCTTC,CASSSGRMQGQYYGYTF
-,TRBJ2-7,TRBD1,16,TRBV6-5,TGTGCCAGCAGTTACTCAAGGGACAGGGGTGTTAGGAAGCAGTACTTC,CASSYSRDRGVRKQYF
-,TRBJ2-5,TRBD2,16,TRBV14,TGTGCCAGCAGCCACGAAGTGGCGGCGGGGGTAGAGACCCAGTACTTC,CASSHEVAAGVETQYF